This TCR beta chain appears in the sequencing data of a study of post-analysis software for immune sequencing data. Study results and caveats: Those samples that were prepared in the same batch co-clustered strongly by F measure. Five TRBV segments, TRBV5-6, TRBV5-1 and TRBV20-1 among them, were found more frequent in patients than controls. Relative to controls, patients with multiple sclerosis showed significantly lower normalized Chao1 diversity.

Concerning this clonotype itself: Antigen specificity is unknown.

The TCR beta cDNA libraries carried unique molecular identifiers. TCRdb fed the PCR reads into MiXCR, producing one record per CDR3 protein. The profile shows fewer than 600,000 distinct CDR3 sequences, around 40% of them singletons. The CDR3 runs 15 residues. CDR1 and CDR2 from the germline V gene are SGHTA and FQGNSA. The TCR comes from a girl aged 5-17 years with multiple sclerosis. Sequences were obtained from blood. The chain couples TRBV7-2 to TRBJ2-4; 7 bases fit TRBD2. Gene TRBJ2-7 matches the end of the DNA better, so the J call may be wrong. The CDR3 reads CASSLDPRGVYEQYF. CDR3 nucleotides: TGTGCCAGCAGCTTAGACCCCCGGGGGGTCTACGAGCAGTACTTC.